The source of this T cell receptor beta chain is a study of OX40 agonist ivuxolimab in advanced cancers. Of note for this clone: What it binds is not known.

The cohort excluded patients with autoimmune disease history or systemic immunosuppression. Germline V CDR1 and CDR2: MDHEN, SYDVKM. Deletions cut 8 bases from V and 6 bases from J, with 19 bases between. The CDR3 runs to 15 residues. Points from the study as a whole: Averaged across samples, CD8+ T cells carried more expanded clones than CD4+ did. Clonal expansion by week 6 occurred in CD4+ and CD8+ blood T cells (at 0.1 to 3.0 mg/kg).

Assay used: immunoSEQ multiplex PCR; TCRdb lists only in-frame clones, some missing. The sample has about 32,000 clones, approximately 91% seen once. This sequence joins TRBV28 and TRBJ2-2; a possible D gene is TRBD1 (6 bases). The sample in question was CD4+ or CD8+ T cells sorted from blood, obtained in a trial of the OX40 agonist ivuxolimab. The TCR comes from an adult with an advanced solid tumor such as melanoma, head and neck, liver or kidney cancer. The CDR3 DNA is TGTGCCAGCGAGACCTACATGACAGGCGCCGGGGAGCTGTTTTTT. Its protein is CASETYMTGAGELFF.